This TCR beta chain was recorded in a study of cytomegalovirus exposure and HLA in healthy donors. Use of 60 Vbeta and 13 Jbeta primers characterized the PCR. Clones were sequenced by immunoSEQ multiplex PCR, and TCRdb holds only the in-frame ones, with some missing. The repertoire includes about 180,000 clones, about 80% of them detected once, and approximately 1.4% sits in the top ten. There are 16 residues in the CDR3. V was clipped by 1 base and J by 2 bases, with 14 bases between them. CDR1 is KGHSH, CDR2 LQKENI, per germline. The clonotype originates from a man aged 18 to 30 in good health and CMV-seronegative. This rearrangement joins TRBV18 to TRBJ1-1; TRBD1 is a possible D gene (6 bases). The sample taken for sequencing was PBMCs. In DNA form, the CDR3 reads TGTGCCAGCTCACCACTTCACAGGGCCAAAAACACTGAAGCTTTCTTT. Amino acid sequence: CASSPLHRAKNTEAFF.